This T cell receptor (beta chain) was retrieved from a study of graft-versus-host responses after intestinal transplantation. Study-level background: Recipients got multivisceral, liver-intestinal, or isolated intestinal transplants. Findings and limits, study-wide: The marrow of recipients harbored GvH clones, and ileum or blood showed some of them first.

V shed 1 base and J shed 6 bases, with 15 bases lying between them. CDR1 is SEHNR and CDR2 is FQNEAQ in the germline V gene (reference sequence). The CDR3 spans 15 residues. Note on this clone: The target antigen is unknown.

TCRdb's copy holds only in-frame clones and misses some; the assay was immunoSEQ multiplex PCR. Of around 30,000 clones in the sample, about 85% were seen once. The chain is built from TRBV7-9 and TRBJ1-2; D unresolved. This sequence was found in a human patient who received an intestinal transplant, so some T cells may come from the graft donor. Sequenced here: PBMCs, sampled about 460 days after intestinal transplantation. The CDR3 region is CASSLVPDRGHGYTF. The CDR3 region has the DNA TGTGCCAGCAGCTTAGTCCCGGACCGAGGCCATGGCTACACCTTC.